These T cell receptor beta chains were read from a single sample in a study of beta chain features in type 1 diabetes. Profiled with immunoSEQ multiplex PCR; TCRdb holds only in-frame clones, not every one. This sample has 550,000 to 850,000 clones, with 13% found just once. The sequenced sample consisted of naive CD4+ T cells from blood. These receptors were obtained from a man between 18 and 35 years old with type 1 diabetes. CDR3s include the opening cysteine and the closing phenylalanine or tryptophan. A D gene is named only where the DNA matches it firmly. Rows may omit the clone size; those that give it use once, few, many or a size class.

j_gene,v_gene,abundance,d_gene,CDR3aa,CDR3nt
TRBJ2-5,TRBV2,-,-,CASQSLQETQYF,TGTGCCAGCCAGAGCCTCCAAGAGACCCAGTACTTC
TRBJ1-1,TRBV30,-,-,CAWTAGPLNTEAFF,TGTGCCTGGACCGCCGGGCCCCTGAACACTGAAGCTTTCTTT
TRBJ2-3,TRBV5-1,few,-,CASSLVPGTGPDTQYF,TGCGCCAGCAGCTTGGTGCCAGGTACTGGACCAGATACGCAGTATTTT
TRBJ2-3,TRBV5-6,few,-,CASSLSTDTQYF,TGTGCCAGCAGCTTGAGCACAGATACGCAGTATTTT
TRBJ1-2,TRBV18,few,-,CASSPGDRMGYTF,TGTGCCAGCTCACCAGGAGACAGGATGGGCTACACCTTC
TRBJ2-3,TRBV4-2,few,-,CASSQDRGSTDTQYF,TGTGCCAGCAGCCAAGATCGGGGAAGCACAGATACGCAGTATTTT
TRBJ2-7,TRBV6-1,few,-,CASKPGKGVEQYF,TGTGCCAGCAAGCCAGGGAAGGGAGTCGAGCAGTACTTC
TRBJ1-1,TRBV2,-,-,CASSVGENTEAFF,TGTGCCAGCAGCGTAGGGGAGAACACTGAAGCTTTCTTT
TRBJ2-3,TRBV6-1,-,TRBD2,CASSETSGGVTDTQYF,TGTGCCAGCAGTGAGACTAGCGGGGGGGTTACAGATACGCAGTATTTT
TRBJ1-1,TRBV30,-,-,CAWGMGGANTEAFF,TGTGCCTGGGGCATGGGGGGCGCGAACACTGAAGCTTTCTTT
TRBJ1-2,TRBV5-6,-,-,CASSFGHTYGYTF,TGTGCCAGCAGTTTCGGACATACCTATGGCTACACCTTC
TRBJ2-3,TRBV19,-,TRBD2,CASSHPNSGKYTDTQYF,TGTGCCAGTAGCCACCCGAACAGCGGGAAATACACAGATACGCAGTATTTT
TRBJ2-4,TRBV19,-,-,CASSIGRAIQGNIQYF,TGTGCCAGTAGTATCGGCAGGGCGATTCAAGGAAACATTCAGTACTTC
TRBJ2-3,TRBV5-5,few,-,CASSSTGSGTDTQYF,TGTGCCAGCAGCTCAACAGGATCTGGCACAGATACGCAGTATTTT
TRBJ2-3,TRBV15,few,TRBD1,CATSRWDRGTDTQYF,TGTGCCACCAGCAGGTGGGACAGGGGTACAGATACGCAGTATTTT
TRBJ1-5,TRBV28,-,TRBD1,CASSSEATGTQPQHF,TGTGCCAGCAGTTCGGAGGCGACAGGGACTCAGCCCCAGCATTTT
TRBJ2-7,TRBV19,-,-,CASSSRGTSDYEQYF,TGTGCCAGTAGCTCCAGGGGCACGAGCGACTACGAGCAGTACTTC
TRBJ2-7,TRBV30,few,TRBD1,CAWDGQGMGYEQYF,TGTGCCTGGGACGGACAGGGGATGGGCTACGAGCAGTACTTC
TRBJ2-1,TRBV5-6,few,-,CASSDAGKNEQFF,TGTGCCAGCAGCGACGCGGGAAAGAATGAGCAGTTCTTC
TRBJ2-2,TRBV7-9,-,-,CASSSRGGTGELFF,TGTGCCAGCAGCTCCAGAGGTGGCACCGGGGAGCTGTTTTTT
TRBJ1-6,TRBV7-2,-,-,CASSSTLAYNSPLHF,TGTGCCAGCAGCTCAACCCTAGCCTATAATTCACCCCTCCACTTT
TRBJ2-2,TRBV10-3,-,-,CAISAGTPEGGELFF,TGTGCCATCAGCGCCGGGACCCCCGAAGGCGGGGAGCTGTTTTTT